This TCR beta chain is from a study of blood T cell repertoires in COVID-19. About the research overall: Acute and convalescent COVID-19 specimens originated in the United States, Italy and Spain. Sample material is recorded as cDNA or gDNA derived from T cells, B-cell-depleted T cells, or PBMCs.

There are 14 residues in the CDR3. Trimming stripped 5 bases from V and 4 bases from J, with 9 bases between. Germline CDR1 is LNHDA and CDR2 is SQIVND (reference sequence). Per the study methods: Using reference gene primer amplification, nucleated cell counts were estimated. The table came from immunoSEQ multiplex PCR; TCRdb's copy has only in-frame clones and leaves some out. V, J and clone size are those of that table, while D and trimming were read from the DNA. The sample has roughly 84,000 clones; around three quarters are singletons. This TCR derives from a woman between 45 and 65 years old with acute or convalescent COVID-19. The chain combines TRBV19 with TRBJ1-6, with D possibly TRBD1 on 5 matching bases. The specimen sequenced was peripheral blood. The CDR3 bases are TGTGCCAGTAGTCCTGACAGTTATAATTCACCCCTCCACTTT. Amino acids: CASSPDSYNSPLHF.